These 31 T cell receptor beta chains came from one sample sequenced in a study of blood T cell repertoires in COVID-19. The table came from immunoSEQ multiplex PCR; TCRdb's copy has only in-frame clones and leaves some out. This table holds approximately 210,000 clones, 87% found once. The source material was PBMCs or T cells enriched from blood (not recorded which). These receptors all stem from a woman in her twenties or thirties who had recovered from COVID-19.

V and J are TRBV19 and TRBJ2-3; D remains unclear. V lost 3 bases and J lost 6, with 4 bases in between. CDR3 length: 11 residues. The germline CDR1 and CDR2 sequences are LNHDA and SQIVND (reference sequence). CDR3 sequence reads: CASSMRDTQYF. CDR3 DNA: TGTGCCAGTAGTATGCGGGATACGCAGTATTTT.

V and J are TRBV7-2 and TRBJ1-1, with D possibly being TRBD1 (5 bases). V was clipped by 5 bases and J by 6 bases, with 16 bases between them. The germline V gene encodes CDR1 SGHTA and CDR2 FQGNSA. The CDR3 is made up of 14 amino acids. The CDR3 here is CASSPGGVGSEAFF. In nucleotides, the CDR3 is TGTGCCAGCAGCCCCGGGGGGGTGGGATCTGAAGCTTTCTTT.

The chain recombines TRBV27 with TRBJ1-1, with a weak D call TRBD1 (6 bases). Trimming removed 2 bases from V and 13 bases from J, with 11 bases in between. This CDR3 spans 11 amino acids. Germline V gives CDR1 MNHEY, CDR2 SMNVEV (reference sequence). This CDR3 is CASSLGDTSFF. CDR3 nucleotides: TGTGCCAGCAGTTTAGGGGACACGAGTTTCTTT.

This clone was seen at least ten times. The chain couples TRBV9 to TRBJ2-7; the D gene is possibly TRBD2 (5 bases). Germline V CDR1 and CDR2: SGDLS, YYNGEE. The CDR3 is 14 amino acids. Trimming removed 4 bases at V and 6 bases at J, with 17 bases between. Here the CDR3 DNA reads TGTGCCAGCAGCCCGGACCCTCGGGAAGGCGAGCAGTACTTC. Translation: CASSPDPREGEQYF. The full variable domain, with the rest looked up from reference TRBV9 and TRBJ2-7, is DSGVTQTPKHLITATGQRVTLRCSPRSGDLSVYWYQQSLDQGLQFLIQYYNGEERAKGNILERFSAQQFPDLHSELNLSSLELGDSALYFCASSPDPREGEQYFGPGTRLTVT.

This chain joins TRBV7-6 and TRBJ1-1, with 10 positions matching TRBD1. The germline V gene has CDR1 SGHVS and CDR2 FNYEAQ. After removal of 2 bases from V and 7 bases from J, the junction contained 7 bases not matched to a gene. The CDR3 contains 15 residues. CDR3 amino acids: CASSLQTGGLGEAFF. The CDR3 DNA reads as TGTGCCAGCAGCTTACAGACAGGGGGCTTAGGTGAAGCTTTCTTT.

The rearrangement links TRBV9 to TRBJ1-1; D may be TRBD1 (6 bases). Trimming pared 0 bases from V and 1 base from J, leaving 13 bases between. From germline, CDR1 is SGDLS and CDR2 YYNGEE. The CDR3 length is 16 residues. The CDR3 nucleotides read TGTGCCAGCAGCGTAGACGGCAGGGGTTGGAACACTGAAGCTTTCTTT. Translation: CASSVDGRGWNTEAFF.

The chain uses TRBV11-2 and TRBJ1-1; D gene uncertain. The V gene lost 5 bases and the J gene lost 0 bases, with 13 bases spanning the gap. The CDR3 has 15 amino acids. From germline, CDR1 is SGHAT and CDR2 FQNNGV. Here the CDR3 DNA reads TGTGCCAGCAGCCCGAGCCTCGGGATGAACACTGAAGCTTTCTTT. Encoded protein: CASSPSLGMNTEAFF.

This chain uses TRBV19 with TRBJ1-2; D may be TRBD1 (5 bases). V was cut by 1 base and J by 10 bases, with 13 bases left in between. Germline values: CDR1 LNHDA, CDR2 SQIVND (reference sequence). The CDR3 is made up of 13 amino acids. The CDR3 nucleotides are TGTGCCAGTAGTATAGGTGTACAGGTCGACTACACCTTC. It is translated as CASSIGVQVDYTF.

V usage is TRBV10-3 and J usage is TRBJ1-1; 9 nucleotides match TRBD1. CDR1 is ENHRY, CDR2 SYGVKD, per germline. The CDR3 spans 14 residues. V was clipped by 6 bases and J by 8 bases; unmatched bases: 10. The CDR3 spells CAIRGQGGGTEAFF. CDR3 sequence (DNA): TGTGCCATCAGGGGACAGGGAGGGGGTACGGAAGCTTTCTTT.

The CDR3 here is CASSVTALSNYGYTF. The CDR3 region has the DNA TGTGCCAGCAGTGTGACTGCCTTGTCGAACTATGGCTACACCTTC. The V and J genes are TRBV2 and TRBJ1-2; D is unresolved. This CDR3 is 15 amino acids long. V shed 4 bases and J shed 2 bases, with 14 bases lying between them. Germline V gives CDR1 SNHLY, CDR2 FYNNEI.

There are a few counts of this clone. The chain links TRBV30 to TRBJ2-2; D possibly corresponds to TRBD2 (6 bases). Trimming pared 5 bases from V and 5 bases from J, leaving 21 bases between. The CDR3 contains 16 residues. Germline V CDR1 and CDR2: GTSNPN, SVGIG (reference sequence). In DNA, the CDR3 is TGTGCCTGGGGCGGACTGGGGGGAGTGGCGACCGGGGAGCTGTTTTTT. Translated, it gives CAWGGLGGVATGELFF.

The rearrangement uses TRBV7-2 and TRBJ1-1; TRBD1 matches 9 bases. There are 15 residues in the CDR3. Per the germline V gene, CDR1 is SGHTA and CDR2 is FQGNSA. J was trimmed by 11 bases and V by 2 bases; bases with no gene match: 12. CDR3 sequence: CASSLPPGTGREAFF. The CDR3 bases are TGTGCCAGCAGCTTACCGCCTGGGACAGGGAGAGAGGCTTTCTTT.

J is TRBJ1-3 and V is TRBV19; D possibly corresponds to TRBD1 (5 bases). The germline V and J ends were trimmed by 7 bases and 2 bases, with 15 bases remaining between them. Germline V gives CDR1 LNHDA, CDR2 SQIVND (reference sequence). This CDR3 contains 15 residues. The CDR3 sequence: CASTLGGGAGNTIYF. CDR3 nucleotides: TGTGCCAGTACCCTAGGCGGGGGGGCTGGAAACACCATATATTTT.

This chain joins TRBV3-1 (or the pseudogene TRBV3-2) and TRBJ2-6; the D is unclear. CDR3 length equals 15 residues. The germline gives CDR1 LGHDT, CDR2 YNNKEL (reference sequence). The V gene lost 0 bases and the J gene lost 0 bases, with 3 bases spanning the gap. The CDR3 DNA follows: TGTGCCAGCAGCCAAGACAGCTCTGGGGCCAACGTCCTGACTTTC. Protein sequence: CASSQDSSGANVLTF.

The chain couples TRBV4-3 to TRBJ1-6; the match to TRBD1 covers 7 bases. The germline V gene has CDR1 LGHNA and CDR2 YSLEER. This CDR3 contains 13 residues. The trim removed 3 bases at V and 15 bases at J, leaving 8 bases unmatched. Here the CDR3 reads CASSQGKQGILHF. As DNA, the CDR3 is TGCGCCAGCAGCCAGGGAAAACAGGGGATCCTCCACTTT.

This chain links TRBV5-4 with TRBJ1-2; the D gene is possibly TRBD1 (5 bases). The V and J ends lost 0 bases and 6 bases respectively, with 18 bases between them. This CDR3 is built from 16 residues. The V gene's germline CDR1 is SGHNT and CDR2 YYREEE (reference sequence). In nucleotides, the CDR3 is TGTGCCAGCAGCTTGGGAGGCAGGGCTCATGCCAATGGCTACACCTTC. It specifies CASSLGGRAHANGYTF.

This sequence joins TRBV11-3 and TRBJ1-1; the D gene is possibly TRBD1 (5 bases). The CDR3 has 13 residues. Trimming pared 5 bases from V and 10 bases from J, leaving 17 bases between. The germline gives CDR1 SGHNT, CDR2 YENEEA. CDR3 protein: CASSTGPVNAAFF. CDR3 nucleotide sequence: TGTGCCAGCAGCACAGGACCAGTGAATGCAGCTTTCTTT.

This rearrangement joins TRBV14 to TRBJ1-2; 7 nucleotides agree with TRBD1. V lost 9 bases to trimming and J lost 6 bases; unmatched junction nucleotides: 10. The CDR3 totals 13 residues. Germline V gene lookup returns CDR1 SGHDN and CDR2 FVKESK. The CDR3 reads CASTETGVHGYTF. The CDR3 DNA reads TGTGCCAGTACCGAAACAGGGGTCCATGGCTACACCTTC.

The CDR3 loop is CASSQASSASYEQYF. Written as DNA, the CDR3 is TGTGCCAGCAGCCAAGCTTCTAGTGCCTCCTACGAGCAGTACTTC. The chain carries TRBV4-2 and TRBJ2-7; no clear D gene. CDR3 length equals 15 residues. Per the germline V gene, CDR1 is LGHNA and CDR2 is YNFKEQ. V gave up 1 base and J gave up 0 bases, with 10 bases separating them.

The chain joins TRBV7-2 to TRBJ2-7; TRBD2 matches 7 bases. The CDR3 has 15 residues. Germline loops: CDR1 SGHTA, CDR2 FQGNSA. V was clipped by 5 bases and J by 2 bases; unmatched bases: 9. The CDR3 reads CASSLGRGSAYEQYF. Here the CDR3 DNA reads TGTGCCAGCAGCCTCGGGCGGGGGTCGGCCTACGAGCAGTACTTC.

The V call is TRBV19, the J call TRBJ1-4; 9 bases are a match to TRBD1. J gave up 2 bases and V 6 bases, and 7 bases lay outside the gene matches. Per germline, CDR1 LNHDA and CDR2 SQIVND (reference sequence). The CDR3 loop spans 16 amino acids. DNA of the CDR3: TGTGCCAGTAGGAACAGGGGGCGAGGGACTAATGAAAAACTGTTTTTT. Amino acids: CASRNRGRGTNEKLFF.

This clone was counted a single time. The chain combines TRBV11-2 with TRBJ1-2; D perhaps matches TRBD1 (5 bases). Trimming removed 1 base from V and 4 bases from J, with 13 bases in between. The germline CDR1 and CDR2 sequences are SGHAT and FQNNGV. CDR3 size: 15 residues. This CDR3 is CASSLGGGASYGYTF. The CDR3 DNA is TGTGCCAGCAGCTTAGGAGGAGGGGCTTCCTATGGCTACACCTTC.

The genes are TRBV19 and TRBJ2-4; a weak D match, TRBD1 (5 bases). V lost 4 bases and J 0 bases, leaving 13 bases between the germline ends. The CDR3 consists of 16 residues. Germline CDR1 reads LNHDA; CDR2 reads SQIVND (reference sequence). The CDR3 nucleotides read TGTGCCAGTAGTACCCCACAGGTATTAGCCAAAAACATTCAGTACTTC. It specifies CASSTPQVLAKNIQYF.

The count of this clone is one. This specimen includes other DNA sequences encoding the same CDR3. CDR3 residues: CASSLGRNTEAFF. Here the CDR3 DNA reads TGTGCCAGCAGCTTAGGGAGGAACACTGAAGCTTTCTTT. The genes are TRBV7-2 and TRBJ1-1, with D hard to call. Looked up from germline, CDR1 is SGHTA and CDR2 is FQGNSA. The CDR3 length is 13 residues. The germline V and J ends were trimmed by 1 base and 1 base, with 4 bases remaining between them. Looking up the rest from reference TRBV7-2 and TRBJ1-1 gives the full variable domain: GAGVSQSPSNKVTEKGKDVELRCDPISGHTALYWYRQSLGQGLEFLIYFQGNSAPDKSGLPSDRFSAERTGGSVSTLTIQRTQQEDSAVYLCASSLGRNTEAFFGQGTRLTVV.

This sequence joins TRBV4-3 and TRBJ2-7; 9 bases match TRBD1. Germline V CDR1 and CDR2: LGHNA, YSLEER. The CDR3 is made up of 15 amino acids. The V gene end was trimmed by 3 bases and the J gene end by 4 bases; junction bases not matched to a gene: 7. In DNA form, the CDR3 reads TGCGCCAGCAGCCACACCGGGACAGGGATATACGAGCAGTACTTC. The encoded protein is CASSHTGTGIYEQYF.

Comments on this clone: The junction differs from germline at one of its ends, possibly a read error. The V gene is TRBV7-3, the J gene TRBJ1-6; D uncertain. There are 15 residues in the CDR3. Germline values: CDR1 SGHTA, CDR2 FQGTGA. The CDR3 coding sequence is TGTGCCAGCAGCTTAGCCGGGAGTTATACTTCACCCCTCCACTTT. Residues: CASSLAGSYTSPLHF. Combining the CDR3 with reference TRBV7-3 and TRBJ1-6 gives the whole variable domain GAGVSQTPSNKVTEKGKYVELRCDPISGHTALYWYRQSLGQGPEFLIYFQGTGAADDSGLPNDRFFAVRPEGSVSTLKIQRTERGDSAVYLCASSLAGSYTSPLHFGNGTRLTVT.

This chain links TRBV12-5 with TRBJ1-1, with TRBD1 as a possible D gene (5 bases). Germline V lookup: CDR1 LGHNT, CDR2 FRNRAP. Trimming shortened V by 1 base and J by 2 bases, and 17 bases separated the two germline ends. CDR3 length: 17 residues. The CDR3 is CASGLGRGGQGNTEAFF. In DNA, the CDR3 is TGTGCTAGTGGTTTGGGGAGGGGCGGTCAGGGTAACACTGAAGCTTTCTTT.

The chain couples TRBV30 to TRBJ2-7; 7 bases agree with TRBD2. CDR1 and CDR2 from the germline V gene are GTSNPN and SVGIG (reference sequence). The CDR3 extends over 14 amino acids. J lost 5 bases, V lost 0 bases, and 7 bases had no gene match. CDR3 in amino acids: CAWSVGGIFHEQYF. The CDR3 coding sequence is TGTGCCTGGAGTGTGGGAGGGATCTTCCACGAGCAGTACTTC.

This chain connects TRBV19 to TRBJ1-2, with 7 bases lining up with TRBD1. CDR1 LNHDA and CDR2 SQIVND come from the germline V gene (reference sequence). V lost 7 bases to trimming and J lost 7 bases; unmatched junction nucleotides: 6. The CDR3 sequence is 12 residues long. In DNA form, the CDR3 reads TGTGCCAGTATGGTAGGGGGCGGTGGCTACACCTTC. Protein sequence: CASMVGGGGYTF.

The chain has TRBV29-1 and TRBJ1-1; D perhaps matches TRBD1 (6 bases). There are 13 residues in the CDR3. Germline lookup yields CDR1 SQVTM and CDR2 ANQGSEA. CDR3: CGGEASMNTEAFF. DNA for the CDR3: TGCGGGGGCGAGGCATCCATGAACACTGAAGCTTTCTTT.

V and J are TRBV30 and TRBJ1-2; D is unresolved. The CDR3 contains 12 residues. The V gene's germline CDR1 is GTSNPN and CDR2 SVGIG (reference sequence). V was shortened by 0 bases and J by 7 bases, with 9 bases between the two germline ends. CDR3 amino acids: CAWSVHTVGYTF. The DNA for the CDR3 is TGTGCCTGGAGTGTACACACAGTTGGCTACACCTTC.